A single T cell receptor beta chain is shown here with its context. Its antigen remains unknown. These data come from a study of T cell responses to AZD1222 COVID-19 vaccine. Notes on the study in general: Females outnumbered males among donors, who were mostly white British; clonal diversity was possibly underestimated. Researchers report vaccine-associated CD4 TCRs spanning spike, with dominance at 160-218 and 743-854. Baseline seropositives among AZD1222 recipients totaled only six.

The V gene lost 2 bases and the J gene lost 7 bases, with 11 bases spanning the gap. This CDR3 has 13 amino acids. CDR1 is MNHEY, CDR2 SMNVEV, per germline (reference sequence). Clones were sequenced by immunoSEQ multiplex PCR, and TCRdb holds only the in-frame ones, with some missing. The sample holds some 150,000 clones, 75% to 95% seen once. Sample: peripheral blood, taken on day 0 of MenACWY control vaccination. The chain links TRBV27 to TRBJ1-2; possible D gene TRBD1, 6 bases. This TCR came from an adult in good health. This CDR3 is CASSLERGSGYTF. The CDR3 coding sequence is TGTGCCAGCAGTTTAGAGAGGGGGAGTGGCTACACCTTC.